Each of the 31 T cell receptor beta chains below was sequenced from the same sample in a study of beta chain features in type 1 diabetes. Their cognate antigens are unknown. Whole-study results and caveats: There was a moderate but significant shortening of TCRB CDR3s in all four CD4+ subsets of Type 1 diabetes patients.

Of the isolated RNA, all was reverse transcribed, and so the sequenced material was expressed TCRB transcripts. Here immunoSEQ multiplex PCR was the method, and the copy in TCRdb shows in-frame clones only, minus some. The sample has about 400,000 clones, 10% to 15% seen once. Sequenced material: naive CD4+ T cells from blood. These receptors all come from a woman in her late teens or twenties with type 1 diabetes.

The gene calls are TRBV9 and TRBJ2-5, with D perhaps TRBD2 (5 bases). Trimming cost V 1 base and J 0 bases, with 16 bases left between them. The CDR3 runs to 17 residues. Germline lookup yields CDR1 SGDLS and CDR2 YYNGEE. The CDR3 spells CASSVNRSGWYQETQYF. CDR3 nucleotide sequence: TGTGCCAGCAGCGTAAATAGGTCGGGATGGTACCAAGAGACCCAGTACTTC.

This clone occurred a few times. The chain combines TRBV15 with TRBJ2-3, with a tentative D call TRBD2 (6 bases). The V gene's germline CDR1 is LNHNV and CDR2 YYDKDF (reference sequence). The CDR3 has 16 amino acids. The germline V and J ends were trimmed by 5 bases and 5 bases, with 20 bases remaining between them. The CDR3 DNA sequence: TGTGCCACCAGCGGCAACTTGGGGGGAGGAGGAGATACGCAGTATTTT. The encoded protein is CATSGNLGGGGDTQYF. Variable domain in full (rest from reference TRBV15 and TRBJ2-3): DAMVIQNPRYQVTQFGKPVTLSCSQTLNHNVMYWYQQKSSQAPKLLFHYYDKDFNNEADTPDNFQSRRPNTSFCFLDIRSPGLGDTAMYLCATSGNLGGGGDTQYFGPGTRLTVL.

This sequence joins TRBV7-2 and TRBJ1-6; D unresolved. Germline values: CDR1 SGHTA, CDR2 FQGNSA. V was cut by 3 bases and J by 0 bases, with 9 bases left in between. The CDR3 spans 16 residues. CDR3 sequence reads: CASSLEGYSYNSPLHF. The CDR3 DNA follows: TGTGCCAGCAGCTTGGAGGGATACTCCTATAATTCACCCCTCCACTTT.

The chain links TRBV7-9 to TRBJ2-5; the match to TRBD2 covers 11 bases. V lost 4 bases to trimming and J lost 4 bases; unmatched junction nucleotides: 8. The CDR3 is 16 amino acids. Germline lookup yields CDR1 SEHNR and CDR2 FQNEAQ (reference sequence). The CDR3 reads CASSSPVLAGGETQYF. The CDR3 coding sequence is TGTGCCAGCAGCTCCCCCGTTCTAGCGGGAGGAGAGACCCAGTACTTC.

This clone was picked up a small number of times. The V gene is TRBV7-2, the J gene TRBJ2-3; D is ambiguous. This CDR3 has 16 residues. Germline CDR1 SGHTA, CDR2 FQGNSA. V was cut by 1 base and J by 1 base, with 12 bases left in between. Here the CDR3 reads CASSLGAPSGTDTQYF. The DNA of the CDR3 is TGTGCCAGCAGCTTAGGGGCCCCCTCGGGCACAGATACGCAGTATTTT.

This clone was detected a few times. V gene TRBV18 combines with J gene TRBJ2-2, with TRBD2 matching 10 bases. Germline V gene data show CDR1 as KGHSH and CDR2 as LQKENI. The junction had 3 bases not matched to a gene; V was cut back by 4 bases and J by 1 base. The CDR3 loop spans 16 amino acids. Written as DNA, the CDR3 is TGTGCCAGCTCACGGCGGACTAGCGGGAACACCGGGGAGCTGTTTTTT. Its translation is CASSRRTSGNTGELFF. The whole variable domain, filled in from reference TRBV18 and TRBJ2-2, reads NAGVMQNPRHLVRRRGQEARLRCSPMKGHSHVYWYRQLPEEGLKFMVYLQKENIIDESGMPKERFSAEFPKEGPSILRIQQVVRGDSAAYFCASSRRTSGNTGELFFGEGSRLTVL.

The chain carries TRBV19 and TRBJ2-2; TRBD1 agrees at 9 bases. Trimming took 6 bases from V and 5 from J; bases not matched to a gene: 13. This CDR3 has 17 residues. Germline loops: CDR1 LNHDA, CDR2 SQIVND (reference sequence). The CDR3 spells CASSNPRDRVITGELFF. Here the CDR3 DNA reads TGTGCCAGTAGCAACCCTCGGGACAGGGTCATAACCGGGGAGCTGTTTTTT.

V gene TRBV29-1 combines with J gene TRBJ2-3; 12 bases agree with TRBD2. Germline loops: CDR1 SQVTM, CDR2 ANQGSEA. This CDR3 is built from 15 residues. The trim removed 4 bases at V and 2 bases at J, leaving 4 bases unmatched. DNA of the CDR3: TGCAGCGTTGTGTCTAGCGGGGGGGTCACAGATACGCAGTATTTT. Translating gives CSVVSSGGVTDTQYF.

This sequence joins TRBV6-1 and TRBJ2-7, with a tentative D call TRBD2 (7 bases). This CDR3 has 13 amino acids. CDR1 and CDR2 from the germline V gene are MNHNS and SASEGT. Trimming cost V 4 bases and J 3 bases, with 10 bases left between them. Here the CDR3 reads CASSGGGHYEQYF. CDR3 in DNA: TGTGCCAGCAGTGGGGGGGGCCACTACGAGCAGTACTTC.

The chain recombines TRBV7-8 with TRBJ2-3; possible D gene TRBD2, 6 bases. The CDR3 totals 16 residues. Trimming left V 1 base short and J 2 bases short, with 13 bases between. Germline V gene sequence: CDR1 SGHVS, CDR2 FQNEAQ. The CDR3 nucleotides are TGTGCCAGCAGCTTAGTGCGGCGGGGCCACACAGATACGCAGTATTTT. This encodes CASSLVRRGHTDTQYF.

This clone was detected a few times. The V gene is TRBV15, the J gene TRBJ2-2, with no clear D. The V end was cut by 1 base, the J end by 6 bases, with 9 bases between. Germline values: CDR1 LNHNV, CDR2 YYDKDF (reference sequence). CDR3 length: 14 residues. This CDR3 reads CATSRGSGPGELFF. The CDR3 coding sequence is TGTGCCACCAGCAGAGGATCGGGTCCCGGGGAGCTGTTTTTT.

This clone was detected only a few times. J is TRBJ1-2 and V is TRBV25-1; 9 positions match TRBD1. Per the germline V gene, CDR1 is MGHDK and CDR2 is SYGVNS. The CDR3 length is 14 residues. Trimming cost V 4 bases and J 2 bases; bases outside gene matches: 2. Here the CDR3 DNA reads TGTGCCAGCAGTGTCGGACAGGGGAACTATGGCTACACCTTC. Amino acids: CASSVGQGNYGYTF.

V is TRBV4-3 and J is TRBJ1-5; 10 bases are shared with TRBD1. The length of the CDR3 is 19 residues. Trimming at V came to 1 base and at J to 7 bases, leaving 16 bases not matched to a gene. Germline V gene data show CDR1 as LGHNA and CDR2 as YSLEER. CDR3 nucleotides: TGCGCCAGCAGCCAAGTCACCACTCCGGGACAGGGGTGGTGGCAGCCCCAGCATTTT. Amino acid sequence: CASSQVTTPGQGWWQPQHF.

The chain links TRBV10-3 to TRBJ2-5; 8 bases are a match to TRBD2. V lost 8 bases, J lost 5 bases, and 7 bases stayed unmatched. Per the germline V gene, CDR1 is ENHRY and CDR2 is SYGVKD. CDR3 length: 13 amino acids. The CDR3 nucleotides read TGTGCCATCTCTGGGCGGGAGGAGGAGACCCAGTACTTC. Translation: CAISGREEETQYF.

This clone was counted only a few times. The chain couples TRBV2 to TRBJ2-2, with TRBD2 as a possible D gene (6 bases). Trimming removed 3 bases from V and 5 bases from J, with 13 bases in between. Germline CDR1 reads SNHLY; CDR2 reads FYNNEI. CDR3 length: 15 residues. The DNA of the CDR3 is TGTGCCAGCAGTGAGGGACTGCTTGAAACCGGGGAGCTGTTTTTT. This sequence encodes CASSEGLLETGELFF.

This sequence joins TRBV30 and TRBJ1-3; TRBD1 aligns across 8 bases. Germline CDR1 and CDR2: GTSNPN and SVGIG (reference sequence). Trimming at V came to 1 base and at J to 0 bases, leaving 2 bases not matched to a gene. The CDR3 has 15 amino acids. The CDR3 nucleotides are TGTGCCTGGAGTGCCGGGACAGGCTCTGGAAACACCATATATTTT. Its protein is CAWSAGTGSGNTIYF.

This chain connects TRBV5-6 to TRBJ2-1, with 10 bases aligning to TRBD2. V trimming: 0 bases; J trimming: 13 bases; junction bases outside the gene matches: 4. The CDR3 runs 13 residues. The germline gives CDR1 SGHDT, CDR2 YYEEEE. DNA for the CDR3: TGTGCCAGCAGCTTGGGAGCGGGAGGGCGACAGTTCTTC. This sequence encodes CASSLGAGGRQFF.

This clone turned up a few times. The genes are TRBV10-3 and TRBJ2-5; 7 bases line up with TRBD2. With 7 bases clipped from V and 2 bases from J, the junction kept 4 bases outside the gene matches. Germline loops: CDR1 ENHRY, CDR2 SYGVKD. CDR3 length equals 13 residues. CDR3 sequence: CAITGGWQETQYF. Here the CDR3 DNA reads TGTGCCATCACGGGAGGATGGCAAGAGACCCAGTACTTC.

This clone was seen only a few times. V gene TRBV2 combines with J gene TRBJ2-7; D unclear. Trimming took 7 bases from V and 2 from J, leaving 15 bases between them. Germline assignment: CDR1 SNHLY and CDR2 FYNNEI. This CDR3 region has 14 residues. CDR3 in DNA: TGTGCCAGCACCGATCGGAGTAGAGCCTACGAGCAGTACTTC. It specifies CASTDRSRAYEQYF.

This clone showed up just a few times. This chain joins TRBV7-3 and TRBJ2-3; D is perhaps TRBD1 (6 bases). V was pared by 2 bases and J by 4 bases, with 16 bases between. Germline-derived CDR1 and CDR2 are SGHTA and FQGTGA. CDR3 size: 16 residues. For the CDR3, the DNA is TGTGCCAGCAGCTTATTGATCTGGGGGCGACCAGATACGCAGTATTTT. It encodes CASSLLIWGRPDTQYF. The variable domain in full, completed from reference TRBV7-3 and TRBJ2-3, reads GAGVSQTPSNKVTEKGKYVELRCDPISGHTALYWYRQSLGQGPEFLIYFQGTGAADDSGLPNDRFFAVRPEGSVSTLKIQRTERGDSAVYLCASSLLIWGRPDTQYFGPGTRLTVL.

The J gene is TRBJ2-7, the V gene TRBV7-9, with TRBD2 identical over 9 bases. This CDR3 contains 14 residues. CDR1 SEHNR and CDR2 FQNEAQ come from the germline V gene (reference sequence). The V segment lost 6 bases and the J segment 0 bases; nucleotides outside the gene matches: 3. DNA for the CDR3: TGTGCCAGCAGAGAAGCGGGGGGCTCCTACGAGCAGTACTTC. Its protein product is CASREAGGSYEQYF.

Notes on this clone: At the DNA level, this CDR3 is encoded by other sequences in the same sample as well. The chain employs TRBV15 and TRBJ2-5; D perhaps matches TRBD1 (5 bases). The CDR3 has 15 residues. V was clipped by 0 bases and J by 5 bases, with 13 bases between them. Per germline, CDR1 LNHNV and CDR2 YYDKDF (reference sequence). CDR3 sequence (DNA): TGTGCCACCAGCAGAGATGGGCCAGGGCGGGAGACCCAGTACTTC. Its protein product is CATSRDGPGRETQYF. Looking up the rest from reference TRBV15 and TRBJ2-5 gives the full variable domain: DAMVIQNPRYQVTQFGKPVTLSCSQTLNHNVMYWYQQKSSQAPKLLFHYYDKDFNNEADTPDNFQSRRPNTSFCFLDIRSPGLGDTAMYLCATSRDGPGRETQYFGPGTRLLVL.

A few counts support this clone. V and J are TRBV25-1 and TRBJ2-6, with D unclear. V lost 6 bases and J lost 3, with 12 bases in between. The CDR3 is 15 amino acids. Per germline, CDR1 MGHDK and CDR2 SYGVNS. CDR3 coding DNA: TGTGCCAGCAGACCTCCCGGCGGTGGGGCCAACGTCCTGACTTTC. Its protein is CASRPPGGGANVLTF.

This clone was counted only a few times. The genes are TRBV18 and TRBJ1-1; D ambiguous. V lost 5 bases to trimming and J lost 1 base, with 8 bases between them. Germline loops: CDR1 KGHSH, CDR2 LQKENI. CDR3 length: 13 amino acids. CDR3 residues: CASSATENTEAFF. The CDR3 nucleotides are TGTGCCAGCTCAGCTACAGAGAACACTGAAGCTTTCTTT.

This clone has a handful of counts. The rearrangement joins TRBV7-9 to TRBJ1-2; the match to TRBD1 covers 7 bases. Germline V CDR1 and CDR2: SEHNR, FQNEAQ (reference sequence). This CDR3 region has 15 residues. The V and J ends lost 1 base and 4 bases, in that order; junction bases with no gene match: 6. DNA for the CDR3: TGTGCCAGCAGCTTAGGAGGGACAGTCTCCTATGGCTACACCTTC. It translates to CASSLGGTVSYGYTF.

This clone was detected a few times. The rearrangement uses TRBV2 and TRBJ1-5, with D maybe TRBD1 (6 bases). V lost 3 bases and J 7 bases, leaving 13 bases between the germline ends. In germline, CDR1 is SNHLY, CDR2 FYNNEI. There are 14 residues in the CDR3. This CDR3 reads CASSEAQGRQPQHF. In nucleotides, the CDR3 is TGTGCCAGCAGTGAGGCGCAGGGGAGACAGCCCCAGCATTTT.

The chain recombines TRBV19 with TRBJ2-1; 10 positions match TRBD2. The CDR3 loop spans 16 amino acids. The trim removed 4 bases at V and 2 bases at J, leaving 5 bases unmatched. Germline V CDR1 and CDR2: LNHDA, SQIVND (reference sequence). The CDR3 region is CASSTKAGGPYNEQFF. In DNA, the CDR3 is TGTGCCAGTAGTACCAAAGCGGGAGGGCCCTACAATGAGCAGTTCTTC.

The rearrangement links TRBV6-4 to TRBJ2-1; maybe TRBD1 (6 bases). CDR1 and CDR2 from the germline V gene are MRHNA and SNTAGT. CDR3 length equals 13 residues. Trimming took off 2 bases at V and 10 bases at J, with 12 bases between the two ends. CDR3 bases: TGTGCCAGCAGTGACCTCCCCGGGACAGAGCAGTTCTTC. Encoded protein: CASSDLPGTEQFF.

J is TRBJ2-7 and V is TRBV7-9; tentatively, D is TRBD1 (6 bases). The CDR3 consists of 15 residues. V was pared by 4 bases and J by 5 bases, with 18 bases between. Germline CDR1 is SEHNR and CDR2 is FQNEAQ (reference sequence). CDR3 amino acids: CASSSYRTTGHEQYF. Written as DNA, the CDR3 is TGTGCCAGCAGCTCTTACAGGACGACAGGCCACGAGCAGTACTTC.

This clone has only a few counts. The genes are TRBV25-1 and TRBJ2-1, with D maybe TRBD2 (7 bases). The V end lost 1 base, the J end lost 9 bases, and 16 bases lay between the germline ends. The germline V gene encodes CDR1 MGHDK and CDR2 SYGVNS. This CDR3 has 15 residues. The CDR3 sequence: CASSEFGARGAEQFF. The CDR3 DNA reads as TGTGCCAGCAGTGAATTTGGGGCCCGGGGGGCTGAGCAGTTCTTC.

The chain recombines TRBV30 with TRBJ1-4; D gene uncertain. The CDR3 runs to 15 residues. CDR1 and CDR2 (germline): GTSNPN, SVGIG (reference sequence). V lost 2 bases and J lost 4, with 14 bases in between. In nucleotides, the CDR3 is TGTGCCTGGAGTCCTCCGAACAGACATAATGAAAAACTGTTTTTT. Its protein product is CAWSPPNRHNEKLFF.